Included here is one T cell receptor beta chain sequence, with context. The germline V and J ends were trimmed by 6 bases and 3 bases, with 15 bases remaining between them. The CDR3 loop spans 16 amino acids. CDR1 and CDR2 (germline): MNHEY, SMNVEV (reference sequence). This entry belongs to a study of blood T cell repertoires in COVID-19. For the study at large: Spain, Italy and the United States supplied samples that represented acute and convalescent COVID-19. PBMCs, B-cell-depleted T cells, or T cells provided the cDNA or gDNA that made up the material.

How the authors handled the data: Reference gene primer amplification gave estimated nucleated cell counts. The protocol was immunoSEQ multiplex PCR, while the TCRdb copy is restricted to in-frame clones and leaves out a portion. V, J and clone size reflect that table, while D and trimming were determined from the DNA. The sample lists some 210,000 clones; around 84% were seen once. This chain uses TRBV27 with TRBJ1-6, with D possibly matching TRBD1 (6 bases). The TCR originated in a human donor in a cohort sampled during active COVID-19. Material for sequencing was peripheral blood. The chain's CDR3 is CASRVQGLVYNSPLHF. DNA for the CDR3: TGTGCCAGCAGGGTACAGGGTCTTGTCTATAATTCACCCCTCCACTTT.